The 19 T cell receptor beta chains reported below all come from one sample, sequenced in a study of post-analysis software for immune sequencing data (dated by TCRdb to between 2014 and 2017). Results the study describes overall, beyond this receptor: Significantly higher frequencies in patients than in controls were found for five or six TRBV segments, including TRBV5-6, TRBV5-1 and TRBV20-1.

The receptor library was made with PCR. TCRdb names Illumina HiSeq 2500 as the instrument used. To reduce PCR and sequencing biases, unique molecular identifiers were built into the TCR beta cDNA libraries. TCRdb handled the public reads itself, with Q25 trimming in fastp and clone calling in MiXCR, and kept productive beta chains. CDR3 protein duplicates are merged, each entry listing the most common genes and DNA. The sample table lists hundreds of thousands of distinct CDR3 sequences, 25% to 30% of them with a count of one. The ten largest clonotypes hold more than 0.45% of the sample. Antigen specificity for these receptors is unknown. Sequencing used blood. The receptors were sampled from a girl between 10 and 17 years old with multiple sclerosis.

This clonotype was counted a few times. The chain recombines TRBV20-1 with TRBJ2-1, with 7 nucleotides matching TRBD2. Germline V CDR1 and CDR2: DFQATT, SNEGSKA (reference sequence). This CDR3 contains 13 residues. After removal of 4 bases from V and 7 bases from J, the junction contained 7 bases not matched to a gene. In DNA, the CDR3 is TGCAGTGCTAACACGCCTAGCGGTAATGAGCAGTTCTTC. Protein: CSANTPSGNEQFF.

This clonotype was recorded many times. The V and J genes are TRBV6-1 and TRBJ1-2; D unresolved. Germline CDR1 and CDR2: MNHNS and SASEGT. V was clipped by 2 bases and J by 5 bases, with 9 bases between them. The CDR3 covers 13 residues. The CDR3 loop is CASSERGTYGYTF. The CDR3, as DNA: TGTGCCAGCAGTGAACGGGGAACTTATGGCTACACCTTC.

This clonotype was seen ten or more times. V and J are TRBV29-1 and TRBJ2-7; 8 bases map to TRBD1. This CDR3 is built from 12 residues. Germline V CDR1 and CDR2: SQVTM, ANQGSEA. Germline trimming cut 4 bases from V and 3 bases from J; bases unmatched to any gene: 2. DNA for the CDR3: TGCAGCGTTGGTGACAGGGGCTACGAGCAGTACTTC. Residues: CSVGDRGYEQYF.

The V and J genes are TRBV4-1 and TRBJ1-5, with D hard to call. CDR1 and CDR2 from the germline V gene are MGHRA and YSYEKL. The CDR3 runs 15 residues. V lost 5 bases and J 3 bases, leaving 14 bases between the germline ends. The CDR3 loop reads CASSEMGTANQPQHF. In DNA, the CDR3 is TGCGCCAGCAGCGAGATGGGAACAGCCAATCAGCCCCAGCATTTT.

This clonotype came up a few times. The chain recombines TRBV27 with TRBJ2-1; 7 nucleotides agree with TRBD1. Germline loops: CDR1 MNHEY, CDR2 SMNVEV (reference sequence). This CDR3 contains 13 residues. V shed 5 bases, J shed 6 bases, and the junction held 4 bases outside the gene matches. The chain's CDR3 is CASSTGTVNEQFF. DNA for the CDR3: TGTGCCAGCAGTACCGGGACAGTCAATGAGCAGTTCTTC.

V usage is TRBV20-1 and J usage is TRBJ2-5; 8 bases are a match to TRBD2. V gave up 2 bases and J gave up 1 base; unmatched junction bases: 12. CDR3 length equals 17 residues. The germline CDR1 and CDR2 sequences are DFQATT and SNEGSKA (reference sequence). The CDR3 bases are TGCAGTGCTAGATTTCGACTAGCGCCTAGGGGCCAAGAGACCCAGTACTTC. Translation: CSARFRLAPRGQETQYF.

The rearrangement uses TRBV27 and TRBJ2-3; the D gene could be TRBD1 or TRBD2 (5 bases each). The germline gives CDR1 MNHEY, CDR2 SMNVEV (reference sequence). The CDR3 is 16 amino acids. Deletions cut 5 bases from V and 0 bases from J, with 15 bases between. CDR3 nucleotide sequence: TGTGCCAGCAGTCCCGCAGGGAGAGCTAGCACAGATACGCAGTATTTT. Its protein product is CASSPAGRASTDTQYF.

The CDR3 bases are TGTGCCAGCAGTTTAAGAGGAGCGGGAGTCTACGAGCAGTACTTC. Encoded protein: CASSLRGAGVYEQYF. The gene calls are TRBV12-3 or TRBV12-4 and TRBJ2-7, with 8 bases that match TRBD2. CDR3 length: 15 residues. The ends lost 2 bases at V and 3 bases at J; junction bases unmatched: 6.

This clonotype appeared a few times. This rearrangement joins TRBV7-2 to TRBJ2-5, with D hard to call. Matching the DNA end better, TRBJ2-7 makes the J call doubtful. The CDR3 has 16 residues. Germline V lookup: CDR1 SGHTA, CDR2 FQGNSA. CDR3 in amino acids: CASSLVSSLSPYEQYF. As DNA, the CDR3 is TGTGCCAGCAGCTTAGTCAGTTCACTAAGCCCTTACGAGCAGTACTTC.

J is TRBJ2-2 and V is TRBV6-5; D might be TRBD1 or TRBD2, each matching 6 bases. This CDR3 is 16 amino acids long. V lost 4 bases and J 5 bases, leaving 17 bases between the germline ends. Germline V lookup: CDR1 MNHEY, CDR2 SVGAGI. The CDR3 is CASSWGASRRTGELFF. CDR3 DNA: TGTGCCAGCAGTTGGGGGGCTTCCCGGAGGACCGGGGAGCTGTTTTTT.

V and J are TRBV7-6 and TRBJ1-6; possibly TRBD1 for D (6 bases). The CDR3 sequence is 13 residues long. Trimming took 1 base from V and 10 from J, leaving 8 bases between them. Germline lookup yields CDR1 SGHVS and CDR2 FNYEAQ. CDR3 loop: CASSLGTASPLHF. Written as DNA, the CDR3 is TGTGCCAGCAGCTTAGGGACAGCCTCACCCCTCCACTTT.

This rearrangement joins TRBV6-1 to TRBJ2-3; 13 bases are shared with TRBD2. The J segment lost 6 bases and the V segment lost 6 bases, leaving 6 bases of the junction unmatched. The germline gives CDR1 MNHNS, CDR2 SASEGT. The CDR3 runs 15 residues. CDR3: CASRRGTSGTDTQYF. In DNA, the CDR3 is TGTGCCAGCAGGAGGGGGACTAGCGGGACTGATACGCAGTATTTT.

The CDR3 DNA reads TGTGCCAGCAGTTTGCCCGGTGGTGTCGGGGTTGGGGGCTACACCTTC. This sequence encodes CASSLPGGVGVGGYTF. The rearrangement links TRBV28 to TRBJ1-2, with D uncertain. The CDR3 sequence is 16 residues long. Germline loops: CDR1 MDHEN, CDR2 SYDVKM. Trimming cost V 3 bases and J 8 bases, with 22 bases left between them.

The chain links TRBV29-1 to TRBJ1-1; a weak D match, TRBD1 (6 bases). Germline values: CDR1 SQVTM, CDR2 ANQGSEA. The V and J ends lost 3 bases and 5 bases respectively, with 16 bases between them. This CDR3 has 14 residues. For the CDR3, the DNA is TGCAGCGTTGAGGTCGTGGGGGGCCGTACTGAAGCTTTCTTT. Translated: CSVEVVGGRTEAFF.

This clonotype was counted only a few times. This chain links TRBV20-1 with TRBJ2-5; weak D call: TRBD2 (5 bases). Gene TRBJ2-7 matches the end of the DNA better, so the J call may be wrong. Germline CDR1 DFQATT, CDR2 SNEGSKA (reference sequence). The CDR3 extends over 14 amino acids. The CDR3 protein is CSALTTDTLYEQYF. In DNA form, the CDR3 reads TGCAGTGCTCTGACTACCGATACCCTATACGAGCAGTACTTC.

This clonotype was observed a handful of times. V gene TRBV28 combines with J gene TRBJ2-7; 9 bases align to TRBD1. Germline trimming cut 8 bases from V and 2 bases from J; bases unmatched to any gene: 13. The CDR3 contains 16 residues. From germline, CDR1 is MDHEN and CDR2 SYDVKM. The CDR3 spells CASGPPGQGLTYEQYF. CDR3 nucleotides: TGTGCCAGCGGACCTCCGGGACAGGGATTAACCTACGAGCAGTACTTC.

The rearrangement links TRBV5-1 to TRBJ2-5; 9 bases fit TRBD2. This CDR3 spans 19 amino acids. J gave up 0 bases and V 0 bases, and 12 bases lay outside the gene matches. Germline CDR1 reads SGHRS; CDR2 reads YFSETQ. The CDR3 spells CASSLGVAGESWYQETQYF. CDR3 DNA: TGCGCCAGCAGCTTGGGAGTAGCGGGGGAGAGTTGGTACCAAGAGACCCAGTACTTC.

CDR3 DNA sequence: TGCGCCAGCAGCCCCTGGGGGGGAGAGGGGACACCTTACGAGCAGTACTTC. Translation: CASSPWGGEGTPYEQYF. This sequence joins TRBV4-3 and TRBJ2-7; D may be TRBD2 (7 bases). The CDR3 extends over 17 amino acids. CDR1 and CDR2 (germline): LGHNA, YSLEER. Trimming removed 4 bases from V and 4 bases from J, with 23 bases in between.

This clonotype has at least ten counts. This chain connects TRBV29-1 to TRBJ2-1, with D hard to call. Germline V gene sequence: CDR1 SQVTM, CDR2 ANQGSEA. Trimming stripped 2 bases from V and 12 bases from J, with 8 bases between. This CDR3 contains 10 residues. CDR3 nucleotide sequence: TGCAGCGTTGAATTGTTCGGGCAGTTCTTC. Translation: CSVELFGQFF.